Sequencing of this T cell receptor (beta chain) was carried out in a study of post-analysis software for immune sequencing data. For the study at large: The courses of disease that were included comprised relapsing-remitting, secondary progressive and progressive-relapsing multiple sclerosis.

Study-wide points: Significantly lower normalized Chao1 diversity was found in patients with multiple sclerosis relative to controls. Patients carried roughly five TRBV segments more frequently than controls did, and TRBV5-6, TRBV5-1 and TRBV20-1 were among them. When the samples were clustered directly with F measure, those that had been prepared in the same batch showed strong co-clustering.

With respect to this clonotype: Its antigen remains unidentified.

TCR beta libraries were prepared from cDNA with unique molecular identifiers. Hundreds of thousands of cDNA molecules were obtained from around 1 to 10 million T cells. In TCRdb, the PCR reads were re-called with MiXCR into one record per CDR3 protein. The sample consists of 400,000 to 500,000 distinct CDR3 sequences, approximately 42% of them appearing once. The germline V gene encodes CDR1 SGHRS and CDR2 YFSETQ. V was shortened by 6 bases and J by 3 bases, with 21 bases between the two germline ends. CDR3 size: 16 residues. Sequenced: blood. The rearrangement links TRBV5-1 to TRBJ2-5; D call uncertain. The clonotype originates from a girl aged 2 to 10 with multiple sclerosis. The CDR3 nucleotides are TGCGCCAGCACCCCCTCGATGGGGATGAAGGAAGAGACCCAGTACTTC. Translation gives CASTPSMGMKEETQYF.